Here is one T cell receptor (beta chain) with its context. Antigen: not known. Germline is not matched at one junction end, which may reflect a read error. The CDR3 is 13 amino acids. Germline loops: CDR1 ENHRY, CDR2 SYGVKD. Amplification used 60 Vbeta primers and 13 Jbeta primers. Repertoires were generated with immunoSEQ multiplex PCR, while TCRdb's copy carries only in-frame clones and drops some. There are roughly 150,000 clones in the sample; roughly 79% occur only once, and 0.66% lies in the top ten. The source of the sample is a study of cytomegalovirus exposure and HLA in healthy donors. Turning to the study itself: Clustering assigned around 77% of the roughly 420 genotyped donors to the Caucasian-associated ancestry cluster.

Whole-study findings and limits: The study dropped some indistinguishable V segments, TRBV6-2 and TRBV6-3 among them. For presence/absence analyses, sequencing depth was assumed to be roughly uniform across donors. The authors later found most CMV-associated TCR beta chains appeared HLA-restricted.

Input material: PBMCs. V usage is TRBV10-3 and J usage is TRBJ2-7; maybe TRBD1 (5 bases). This TCR was recovered from a male donor in good health and CMV-seronegative. CDR3 coding DNA: TGTGCCATCAGCCCTCAGACTCCCGGACACCTATTATTC. It yields the protein CAISPQTPGHLLF.